This T cell receptor beta chain was found in a study of cytomegalovirus exposure and HLA in healthy donors. PCR used 60 Vbeta primers and 13 Jbeta primers. Method: immunoSEQ multiplex PCR; TCRdb's copy keeps in-frame clones and lacks some. The sample carries 150,000 to 200,000 clones, roughly 90% recorded once. Germline values: CDR1 SGHRS, CDR2 YFSETQ. V shed 4 bases, J shed 5 bases, and the junction held 6 bases outside the gene matches. The CDR3 is 15 amino acids. V usage is TRBV5-1 and J usage is TRBJ2-2; 9 positions agree with TRBD1. This sequence was found in a girl less than two years old in good health and CMV-seronegative. What was sequenced was PBMCs. The CDR3 protein is CASSTRTGDTGELFF. The CDR3 DNA sequence: TGCGCCAGCAGCACAAGGACAGGGGATACCGGGGAGCTGTTTTTT.